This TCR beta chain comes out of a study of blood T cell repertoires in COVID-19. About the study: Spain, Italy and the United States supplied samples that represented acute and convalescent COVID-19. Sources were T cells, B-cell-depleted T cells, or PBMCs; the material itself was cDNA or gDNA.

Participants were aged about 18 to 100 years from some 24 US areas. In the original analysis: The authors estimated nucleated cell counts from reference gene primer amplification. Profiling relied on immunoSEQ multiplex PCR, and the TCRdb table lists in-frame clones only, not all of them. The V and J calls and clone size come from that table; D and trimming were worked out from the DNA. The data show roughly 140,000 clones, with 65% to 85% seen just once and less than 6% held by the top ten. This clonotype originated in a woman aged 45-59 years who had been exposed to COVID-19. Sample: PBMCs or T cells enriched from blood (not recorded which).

This CDR3 is CASSQVSPGTATDTQYF. CDR3 DNA: TGTGCCAGCAGCCAAGTCTCCCCCGGGACAGCCACAGATACGCAGTATTTT. V and J are TRBV4-2 and TRBJ2-3, with 7 bases lining up with TRBD1. Germline trimming cut 1 base from V and 2 bases from J; bases unmatched to any gene: 9. CDR1 is LGHNA, CDR2 YNFKEQ, per germline. This CDR3 has 17 residues.